This T cell receptor beta chain was profiled in a study of spatial heterogeneity in lung cancer. Across the study: There were, on average, more than 8.5 raw-read appearances for each unique TCR and UMI combination.

Looked up from germline, CDR1 is SGHRS and CDR2 is YFSETQ. Trimming cost V 0 bases and J 3 bases, with 12 bases left between them. The CDR3 covers 15 residues. A unique molecular identifier was attached to every TCR cDNA molecule. From the 5' RACE reads, TCRdb called clonotypes with MiXCR, one entry per CDR3 protein. Altogether roughly 7,000 distinct CDR3 sequences are present, around 7% being singletons, with the ten largest covering around 74%. Sample time point: sample taken at primary tumor resection. Material for sequencing was whole RNA from tumor, nontumor lung or frozen PBMC, left unsorted. Donors were approximately 70 untreated early-stage non-small cell lung cancer patients. Worth noting for this clonotype: Given a much more abundant clone one base away, this may be a read error. For a library built for alpha chains, this beta chain is a stray read; little rests on its size.

This sequence was found in a male donor with early-stage non-small cell lung cancer. Sequencing was performed on PBMCs, taken at surgery. The chain recombines TRBV5-1 with TRBJ2-5, with D unclear. The CDR3 reads CASSLANQTEETQYF. CDR3 nucleotide sequence: TGCGCCAGCAGCTTGGCCAATCAGACCGAAGAGACCCAGTACTTC.